One and the same sample provided the 11 T cell receptor beta chains below, sequenced in a study of T cells in Graves' hyperthyroidism and ophthalmopathy. RNA transcripts provided the source from which TCR beta CDR3 regions were amplified. HTBI primers were used for first-round RT-PCR of the TCR CDR3. Using its own MiXCR run on the multiplex PCR reads, TCRdb lists one record per CDR3 protein. Among around 350,000 distinct CDR3 sequences listed, about 18% were seen once. The material sequenced was blood. Source of these receptors: a young woman with Graves' hyperthyroidism.

This clonotype came up many times. The rearrangement links TRBV6-2 or TRBV6-3 to TRBJ2-3, with 7 bases aligning to TRBD1. CDR3 length: 16 residues. The germline gives CDR1 MNHEY, CDR2 SVGEGT. V lost 1 base, J lost 1 base, and 5 bases stayed unmatched. The CDR3 region is CASSYWQGVGTDTQYF. The DNA for the CDR3 is TGTGCCAGCAGTTACTGGCAGGGGGTGGGCACAGATACGCAGTATTTT.

This clonotype was recorded at least ten times. V usage is TRBV19 and J usage is TRBJ1-5, with D possibly TRBD1 on 6 matching bases. CDR1 and CDR2 from the germline V gene are LNHDA and SQIVND (reference sequence). The CDR3 is 16 amino acids. V was shortened by 6 bases and J by 9 bases, with 24 bases between the two germline ends. The CDR3 DNA reads TGTGCCAGTAGCCACAGGGACCGTCGGTTTTTACGGCCCCAGCATTTT. Residues: CASSHRDRRFLRPQHF.

In this sample, this clonotype turned up a few times. The chain carries TRBV19 and TRBJ1-2, with D perhaps matching TRBD1 (6 bases). The germline V and J ends were trimmed by 6 bases and 3 bases, with 11 bases remaining between them. The CDR3 length is 13 residues. CDR1 LNHDA and CDR2 SQIVND come from the germline V gene (reference sequence). This CDR3 reads CASSQTGYYGYTF. The CDR3 DNA reads TGTGCCAGTAGCCAAACAGGGTACTATGGCTACACCTTC.

This clonotype was picked up many times. This chain connects TRBV9 to TRBJ1-2; no reliable D call. V lost 0 bases and J lost 8, with 11 bases in between. Germline values: CDR1 SGDLS, CDR2 YYNGEE. This CDR3 has 13 residues. CDR3: CASSVVLGRGYTF. CDR3 nucleotides: TGTGCCAGCAGCGTAGTCCTCGGGCGCGGCTACACCTTC.

This clonotype was recorded at least ten times. The gene calls are TRBV28 and TRBJ1-2; D is undetermined. V dropped 1 base and J dropped 6 bases, with 6 bases sitting between them. Germline values: CDR1 MDHEN, CDR2 SYDVKM. This CDR3 comprises 12 residues. The CDR3 sequence: CASSLYGDGYTF. The CDR3 nucleotides read TGTGCCAGCAGTTTATACGGGGATGGCTACACCTTC.

The sample holds many counts of this clonotype. The J gene is TRBJ2-5, the V gene TRBV11-2; TRBD2 might be the D (5 bases). Trimming shortened V by 5 bases and J by 7 bases, and 17 bases separated the two germline ends. The V gene's germline CDR1 is SGHAT and CDR2 FQNNGV. The CDR3 has 14 residues. The CDR3 spells CASSLIRTPRTQYF. Written as DNA, the CDR3 is TGTGCCAGCAGCCTAATTAGGACTCCCAGGACCCAGTACTTC.

This clonotype was detected ten times or more. The chain has TRBV20-1 and TRBJ1-5; 8 nucleotides align to TRBD1. Losses at the gene ends were 5 bases for V and 4 bases for J; bases not matched to a gene: 4. Germline V gene data show CDR1 as DFQATT and CDR2 as SNEGSKA (reference sequence). The CDR3 totals 13 residues. CDR3 sequence reads: CSARTGRNQPQHF. For the CDR3, the DNA is TGCAGTGCTCGGACAGGGAGAAATCAGCCCCAGCATTTT.

This clonotype came up many times. The chain couples TRBV5-1 to TRBJ1-5; D might be TRBD1 (5 bases). The V gene lost 4 bases and the J gene lost 1 base, with 12 bases spanning the gap. CDR3 length: 15 residues. CDR1 SGHRS and CDR2 YFSETQ come from the germline V gene. The CDR3 reads CASSVGTVSNQPQHF. In DNA form, the CDR3 reads TGCGCCAGCAGCGTCGGGACGGTGAGCAATCAGCCCCAGCATTTT.

This clonotype was counted at least ten times. This CDR3 is CASSVMNTEAFF. CDR3 DNA sequence: TGTGCCAGCAGTGTTATGAACACTGAAGCTTTCTTT. V usage is TRBV6-1 and J usage is TRBJ1-1, with no clear D. The CDR3 loop spans 12 amino acids. The germline V gene has CDR1 MNHNS and CDR2 SASEGT. V gave up 4 bases and J gave up 0 bases, with 3 bases separating them.

This clonotype was found many times. This rearrangement joins TRBV20-1 to TRBJ2-5; 9 bases map to TRBD1. The CDR3 totals 13 residues. The germline CDR1 and CDR2 sequences are DFQATT and SNEGSKA (reference sequence). The CDR3 loop is CRAGQGTQETQYF. CDR3 in DNA: TGCAGGGCCGGACAGGGGACACAAGAGACCCAGTACTTC.

This clonotype was recorded at least ten times. The chain carries TRBV13 and TRBJ1-1; no reliable D call. Germline lookup yields CDR1 PRHDT and CDR2 FYEKMQ (reference sequence). Between the trimmed V and J ends, which lost 7 bases and 0 bases, there was a span of 15 bases. There are 15 residues in the CDR3. The DNA of the CDR3 is TGTGCCAGCACTCTTATTGGACGGATGAACACTGAAGCTTTCTTT. Amino acid sequence: CASTLIGRMNTEAFF. Together with reference TRBV13 and TRBJ1-1, the CDR3 gives the full variable domain: AAGVIQSPRHLIKEKRETATLKCYPIPRHDTVYWYQQGPGQDPQFLISFYEKMQSDKGSIPDRFSAQQFSDYHSELNMSSLELGDSALYFCASTLIGRMNTEAFFGQGTRLTVV.